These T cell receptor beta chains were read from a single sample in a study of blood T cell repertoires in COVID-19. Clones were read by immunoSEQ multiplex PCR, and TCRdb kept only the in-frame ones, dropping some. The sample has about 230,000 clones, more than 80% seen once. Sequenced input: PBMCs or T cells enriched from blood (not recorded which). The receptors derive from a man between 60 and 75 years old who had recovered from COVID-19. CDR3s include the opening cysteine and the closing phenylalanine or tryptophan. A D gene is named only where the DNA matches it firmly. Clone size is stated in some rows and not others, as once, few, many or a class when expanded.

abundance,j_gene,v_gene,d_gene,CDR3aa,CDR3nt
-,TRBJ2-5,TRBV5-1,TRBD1,CASSSDRGQVWQETQYF,TGCGCCAGCAGCTCGGACAGGGGGCAGGTGTGGCAAGAGACCCAGTACTTC
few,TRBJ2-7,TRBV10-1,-,CASSGGQKPYEQYF,TGCGCCAGCAGTGGAGGGCAGAAACCCTACGAGCAGTACTTC
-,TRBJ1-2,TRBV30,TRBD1,CAWSVRDRSTNYGYTF,TGTGCCTGGAGTGTAAGGGACAGATCCACTAACTATGGCTACACCTTC
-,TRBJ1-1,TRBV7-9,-,CASSRDTYMNTEAFF,TGTGCCAGCAGCCGGGACACCTACATGAACACTGAAGCTTTCTTT
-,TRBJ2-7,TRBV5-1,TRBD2,CASSLAGGFAEQYF,TGCGCCAGCAGCTTGGCCGGGGGGTTTGCCGAGCAGTACTTC
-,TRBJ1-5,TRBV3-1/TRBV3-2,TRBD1,CASSRGQGNQPQHF,TGTGCCAGCAGTCGAGGACAGGGGAATCAGCCCCAGCATTTT
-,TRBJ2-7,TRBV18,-,CASSPNTGDEQYF,TGTGCCAGCTCACCAAACACAGGCGACGAGCAGTACTTC
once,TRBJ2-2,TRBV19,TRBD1,CATHRQGDTGELFF,TGTGCCACCCACCGACAGGGAGACACCGGGGAGCTGTTTTTT
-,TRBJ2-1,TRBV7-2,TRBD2,CASSLVLGGGRDEQFF,TGTGCCAGCAGCTTAGTTCTCGGGGGGGGTAGAGATGAGCAGTTCTTC
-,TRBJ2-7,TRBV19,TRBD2,CASSITSGGNEQYF,TGTGCCAGTAGTATCACCAGCGGGGGGAACGAGCAGTACTTC
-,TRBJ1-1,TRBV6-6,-,CASRATSRTEAFF,TGTGCCAGCAGAGCAACTTCCAGGACTGAAGCTTTCTTT
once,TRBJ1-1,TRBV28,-,CASSFGGKPEAFF,TGTGCCAGCAGTTTTGGGGGGAAGCCTGAAGCTTTCTTT
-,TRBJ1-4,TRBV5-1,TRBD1,CASSLQTGPDEKLFF,TGCGCCAGCAGCTTGCAGACAGGGCCGGATGAAAAACTGTTTTTT
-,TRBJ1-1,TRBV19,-,CASSKGVTNTEAFF,TGTGCCAGTAGTAAAGGGGTAACGAACACTGAAGCTTTCTTT
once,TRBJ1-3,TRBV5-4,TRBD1,CASSVGTAGNTIYF,TGTGCCAGCAGCGTGGGGACAGCTGGAAACACCATATATTTT
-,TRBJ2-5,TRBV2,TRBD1,CASTGGQAIQETQYF,TGTGCCAGCACTGGGGGACAGGCGATCCAAGAGACCCAGTACTTC